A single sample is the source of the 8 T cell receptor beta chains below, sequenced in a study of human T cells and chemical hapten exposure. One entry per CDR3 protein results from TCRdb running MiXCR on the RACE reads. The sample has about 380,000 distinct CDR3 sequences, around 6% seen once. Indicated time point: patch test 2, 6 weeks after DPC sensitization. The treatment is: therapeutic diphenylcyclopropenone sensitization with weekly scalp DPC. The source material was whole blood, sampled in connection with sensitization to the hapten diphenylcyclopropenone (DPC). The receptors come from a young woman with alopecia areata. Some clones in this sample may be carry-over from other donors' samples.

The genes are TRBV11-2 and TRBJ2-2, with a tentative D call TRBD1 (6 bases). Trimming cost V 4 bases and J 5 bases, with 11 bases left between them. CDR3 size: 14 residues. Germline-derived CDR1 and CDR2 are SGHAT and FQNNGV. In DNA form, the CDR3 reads TGTGCCAGCAGCTCCCAGAGGGGGACCGGGGAGCTGTTTTTT. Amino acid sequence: CASSSQRGTGELFF.

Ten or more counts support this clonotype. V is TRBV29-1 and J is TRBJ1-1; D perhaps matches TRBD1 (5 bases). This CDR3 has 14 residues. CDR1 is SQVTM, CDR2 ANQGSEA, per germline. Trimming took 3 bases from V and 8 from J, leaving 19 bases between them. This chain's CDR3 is CSVEGQGSYGEAFF. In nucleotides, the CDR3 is TGCAGCGTTGAGGGGCAGGGCTCCTACGGCGAAGCTTTCTTT.

The CDR3 is CATSAGPFSGGSYEQFF. The CDR3 DNA follows: TGTGCCACCAGTGCCGGGCCTTTTAGCGGGGGGTCCTATGAGCAGTTCTTC. This rearrangement joins TRBV24-1 to TRBJ2-1; 10 bases match TRBD2. V gave up 5 bases and J gave up 8 bases; unmatched junction bases: 14. The germline V gene has CDR1 KGHDR and CDR2 SFDVKD. This CDR3 contains 17 residues.

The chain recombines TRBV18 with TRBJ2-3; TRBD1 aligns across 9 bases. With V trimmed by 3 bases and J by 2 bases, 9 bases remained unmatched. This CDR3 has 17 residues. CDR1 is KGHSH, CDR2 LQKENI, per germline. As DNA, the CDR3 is TGTGCCAGCTCACCGGGACAGGGTCAAGCATACACAGATACGCAGTATTTT. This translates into CASSPGQGQAYTDTQYF.

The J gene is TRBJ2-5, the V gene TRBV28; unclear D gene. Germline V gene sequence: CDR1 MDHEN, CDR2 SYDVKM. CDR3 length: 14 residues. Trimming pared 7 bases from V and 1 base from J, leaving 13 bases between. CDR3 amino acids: CASTPLLLQETQYF. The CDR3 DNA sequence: TGTGCCAGCACCCCCCTACTGCTCCAAGAGACCCAGTACTTC.

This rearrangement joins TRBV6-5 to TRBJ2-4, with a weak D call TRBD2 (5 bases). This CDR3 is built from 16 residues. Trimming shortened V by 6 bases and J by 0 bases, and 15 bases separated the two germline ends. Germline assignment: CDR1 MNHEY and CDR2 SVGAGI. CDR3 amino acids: CASSYGSGRAKNIQYF. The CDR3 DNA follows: TGTGCCAGCAGCTATGGAAGCGGACGAGCCAAAAACATTCAGTACTTC.

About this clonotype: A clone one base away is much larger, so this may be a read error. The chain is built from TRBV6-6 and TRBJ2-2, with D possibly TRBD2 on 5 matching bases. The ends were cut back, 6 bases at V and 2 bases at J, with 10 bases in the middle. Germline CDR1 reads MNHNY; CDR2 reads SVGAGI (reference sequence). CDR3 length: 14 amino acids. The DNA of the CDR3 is TGTGCCAGCAGCGGACTGGGTAACACCGGGGAGCTGTTTTTT. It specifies CASSGLGNTGELFF.

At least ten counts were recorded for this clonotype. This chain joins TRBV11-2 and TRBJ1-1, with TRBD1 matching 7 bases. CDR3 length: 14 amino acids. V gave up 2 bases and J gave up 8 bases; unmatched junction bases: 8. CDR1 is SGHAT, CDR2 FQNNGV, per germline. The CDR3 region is CASSLYTGTEEAFF. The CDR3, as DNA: TGTGCCAGCAGCTTATATACAGGGACAGAAGAAGCTTTCTTT.